This is a list of T cell receptor beta chains from one sample in a study of PD-L1 blockade in urothelial cancer. Measured with immunoSEQ multiplex PCR; TCRdb has only the in-frame clones, and not every one. The sample has roughly 50,000 clones, 60% to 80% seen once; the top ten hold more than 3.5%. The sequencing here drew on PBMCs, taken around atezolizumab (anti-PD-L1) treatment. Receptors originate from a man between 65 and 85 years old with urothelial cancer. Each CDR3 is given with its conserved first and last residue. The D gene is left open where the match is weak. For some rows the clone size is stated as once, few or many, or as a class when expanded; others skip it.

-,TRBV29-1,-,TRBJ1-5,CSPGGGWQPQHF,TGCAGCCCCGGGGGGGGCTGGCAGCCCCAGCATTTT
-,TRBV9,TRBD2,TRBJ2-1,CASSFTEGVAGVEQFF,TGTGCCAGCAGCTTCACAGAGGGAGTAGCGGGTGTTGAGCAGTTCTTC
-,TRBV5-6,-,TRBJ2-5,CASSFYQETQYF,TGTGCCAGCAGCTTCTACCAAGAGACCCAGTACTTC
-,TRBV5-5,TRBD1,TRBJ1-4,CASSLAGTGSEKLFF,TGTGCCAGCAGCTTGGCCGGGACAGGGAGTGAAAAACTGTTTTTT
-,TRBV10-3,-,TRBJ2-1,CAISEGLNNEQFF,TGTGCCATCAGTGAAGGACTCAACAATGAGCAGTTCTTC
-,TRBV7-9,-,TRBJ2-3,CASSSSTDTQYF,TGTGCCAGCAGCTCGAGCACAGATACGCAGTATTTT
-,TRBV6-5,-,TRBJ1-4,CASSYSGRVAEKLFF,TGTGCCAGCAGTTACTCAGGCAGGGTAGCTGAAAAACTGTTTTTT
few,TRBV4-2,-,TRBJ2-7,CASSQERGPYYEQYF,TGTGCCAGCAGCCAAGAAAGGGGCCCATACTACGAGCAGTACTTC
-,TRBV5-1,TRBD2,TRBJ2-1,CASSRLTSGASYNEQFF,TGCGCCAGCAGTCGGTTGACTAGCGGGGCCTCCTACAATGAGCAGTTCTTC
-,TRBV2,-,TRBJ1-2,CASSDRSGRTYGYTF,TGTGCCAGCAGTGACCGTTCGGGAAGGACCTATGGCTACACCTTC
-,TRBV5-4,-,TRBJ1-2,CASSFREWNYGYTF,TGTGCCAGCAGCTTCCGGGAATGGAACTATGGCTACACCTTC
few,TRBV19,TRBD1,TRBJ1-5,CASSMTDREYSNQPQHF,TGTGCCAGTAGTATGACGGACAGGGAATATAGCAATCAGCCCCAGCATTTT
-,TRBV30,TRBD2,TRBJ2-3,CACKRDGSTDTQYF,TGTGCCTGTAAGCGGGACGGTAGCACAGATACGCAGTATTTT
-,TRBV28,TRBD1,TRBJ1-1,CASSPGTVGTEAFF,TGTGCCAGCAGCCCTGGGACAGTCGGGACTGAAGCTTTCTTT
-,TRBV29-1,TRBD1,TRBJ2-5,CSVYRDRGRETQYF,TGCAGCGTTTACCGGGACAGGGGGCGAGAGACCCAGTACTTC
-,TRBV28,-,TRBJ2-3,CASSFTTSTDTQYF,TGTGCCAGCAGTTTCACGACAAGCACAGATACGCAGTATTTT
-,TRBV10-3,TRBD1,TRBJ2-2,CAISESGGTGVRTGELFF,TGTGCCATCAGTGAGTCCGGGGGGACAGGGGTGCGCACCGGGGAGCTGTTTTTT
-,TRBV11-2,-,TRBJ2-7,CASSPHSLIGQYF,TGTGCCAGCAGCCCCCATAGCCTGATCGGGCAGTACTTC
-,TRBV5-1,TRBD2,TRBJ2-2,CASGPGLAGGELFF,TGCGCCAGCGGCCCCGGACTAGCGGGCGGGGAGCTGTTTTTT
-,TRBV19,TRBD2,TRBJ2-1,CASSIDLGSGRNEQFF,TGTGCCAGTAGTATAGATCTGGGTAGCGGGAGAAATGAGCAGTTCTTC
-,TRBV19,-,TRBJ1-5,CASSISRRQALSNQPQHF,TGTGCCAGTAGTATATCAAGACGGCAGGCTCTAAGCAATCAGCCCCAGCATTTT
-,TRBV18,TRBD2,TRBJ2-3,CASSLTSGGEDTQYF,TGTGCCAGCTCCCTGACTAGCGGGGGGGAAGATACGCAGTATTTT